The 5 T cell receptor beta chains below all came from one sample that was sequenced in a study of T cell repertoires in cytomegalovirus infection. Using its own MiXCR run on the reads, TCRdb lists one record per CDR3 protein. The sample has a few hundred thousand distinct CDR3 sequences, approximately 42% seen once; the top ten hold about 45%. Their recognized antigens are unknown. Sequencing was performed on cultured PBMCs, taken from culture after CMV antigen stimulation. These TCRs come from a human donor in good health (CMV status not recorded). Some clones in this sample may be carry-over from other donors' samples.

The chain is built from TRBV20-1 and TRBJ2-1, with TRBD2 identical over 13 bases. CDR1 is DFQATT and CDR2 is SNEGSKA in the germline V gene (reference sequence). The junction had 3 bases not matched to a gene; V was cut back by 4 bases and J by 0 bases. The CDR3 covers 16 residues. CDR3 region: CSATRTSGGSYNEQFF. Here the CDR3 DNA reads TGCAGTGCTACCAGGACTAGCGGGGGCTCCTACAATGAGCAGTTCTTC.

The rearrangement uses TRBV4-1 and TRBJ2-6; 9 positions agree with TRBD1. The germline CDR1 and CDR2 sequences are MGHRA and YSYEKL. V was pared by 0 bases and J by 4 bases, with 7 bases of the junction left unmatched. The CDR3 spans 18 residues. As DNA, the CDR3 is TGCGCCAGCAGCCAAGATTTGGGACAGGGACCCGGGGCCAACGTCCTGACTTTC. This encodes CASSQDLGQGPGANVLTF.

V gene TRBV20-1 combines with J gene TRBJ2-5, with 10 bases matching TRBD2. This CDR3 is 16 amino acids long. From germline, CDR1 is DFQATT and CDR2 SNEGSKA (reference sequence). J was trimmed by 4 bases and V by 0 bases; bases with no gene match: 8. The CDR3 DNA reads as TGCAGTGCTAGAGATCTCAGCGGGAGGGTATTAGAGACCCAGTACTTC. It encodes CSARDLSGRVLETQYF.

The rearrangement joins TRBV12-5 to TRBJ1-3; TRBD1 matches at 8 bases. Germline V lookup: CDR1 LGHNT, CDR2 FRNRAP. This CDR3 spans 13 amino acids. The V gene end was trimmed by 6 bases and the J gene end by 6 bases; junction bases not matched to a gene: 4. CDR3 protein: CASGRDRKNTIYF. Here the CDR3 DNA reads TGTGCTAGTGGACGGGACAGGAAAAACACCATATATTTT.

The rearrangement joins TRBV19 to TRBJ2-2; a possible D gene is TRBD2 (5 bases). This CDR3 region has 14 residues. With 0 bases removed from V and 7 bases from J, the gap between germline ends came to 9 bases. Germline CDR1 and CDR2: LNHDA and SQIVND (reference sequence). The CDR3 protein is CASSIDYGGGELFF. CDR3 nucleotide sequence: TGTGCCAGTAGTATAGATTATGGAGGCGGGGAGCTGTTTTTT.